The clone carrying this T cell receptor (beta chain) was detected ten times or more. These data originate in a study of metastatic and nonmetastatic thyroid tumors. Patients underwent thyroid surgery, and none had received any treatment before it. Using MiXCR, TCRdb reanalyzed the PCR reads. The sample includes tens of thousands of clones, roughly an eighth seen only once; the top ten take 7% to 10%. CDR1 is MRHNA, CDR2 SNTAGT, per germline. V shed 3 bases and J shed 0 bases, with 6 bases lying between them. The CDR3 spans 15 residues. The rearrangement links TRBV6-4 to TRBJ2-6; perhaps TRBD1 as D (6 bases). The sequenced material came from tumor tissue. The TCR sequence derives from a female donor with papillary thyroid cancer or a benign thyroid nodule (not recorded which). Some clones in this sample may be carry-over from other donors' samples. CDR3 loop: CASSEDSSGANVLTF. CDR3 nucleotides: TGTGCCAGCAGTGAGGACAGCTCTGGGGCCAACGTCCTGACTTTC.